This TCR beta chain was observed in a study of blood T cell repertoires in COVID-19. Germline V gene data show CDR1 as KGHSH and CDR2 as LQKENI. Trimming left V 2 bases short and J 5 bases short, with 13 bases between. The CDR3 length is 14 residues. Sequenced by immunoSEQ multiplex PCR; TCRdb stores in-frame clones only, minus some. This sample carries 95,000 to 100,000 clones, around 90% of them seen once, and the ten largest clones take roughly 4.2%. The chain has TRBV18 and TRBJ2-7; tentatively, D is TRBD1 (5 bases). The sequencing sample was made of peripheral blood. This clonotype was obtained from a human donor with COVID-19, enrolled during active disease. The donor label of this sample is uncertain. DNA for the CDR3: TGTGCCAGCTCACCATCACAGGATGTCAACGAGCAGTACTTC. Translating gives CASSPSQDVNEQYF.